The 19 T cell receptor beta chains below were found in one sample sequenced in a study of cytomegalovirus exposure and HLA in healthy donors. The PCR used 60 Vbeta and 13 Jbeta primers. Sequencing used immunoSEQ multiplex PCR; TCRdb keeps in-frame clones, though not all of them. The sample comprises nearly 95,000 clones, less than 10% of which are singletons, and about 2.1% rests with the top ten. Sequenced input: PBMCs. The source of these receptors is a man in his fifties or sixties in good health and CMV-seronegative.

This sequence joins TRBV30 and TRBJ2-2, with 10 bases aligning to TRBD2. The CDR3 spans 15 residues. CDR1 and CDR2 from the germline V gene are GTSNPN and SVGIG (reference sequence). J was trimmed by 4 bases and V by 7 bases; bases with no gene match: 9. The CDR3 DNA reads as TGTGCCTACACAAGGACTAGCGGTTCCACCGGGGAGCTGTTTTTT. Residues: CAYTRTSGSTGELFF.

This chain links TRBV2 with TRBJ2-5; TRBD2 matches at 10 bases. Germline values: CDR1 SNHLY, CDR2 FYNNEI. The CDR3 has 13 amino acids. V shed 6 bases, J shed 3 bases, and the junction held 1 base outside the gene matches. CDR3 nucleotide sequence: TGTGCCAGCAGAAGCGGGGGGGAAGAGACCCAGTACTTC. It encodes CASRSGGEETQYF.

In this sample, this clone turned up a few times. The chain joins TRBV28 to TRBJ2-7; 7 nucleotides agree with TRBD1. The CDR3 consists of 15 residues. Per germline, CDR1 MDHEN and CDR2 SYDVKM. The V segment lost 2 bases and the J segment 1 base; nucleotides outside the gene matches: 5. CDR3 coding DNA: TGTGCCAGCAGTTTAGGACGGGACAGTTCCTACGAGCAGTACTTC. It translates to CASSLGRDSSYEQYF.

In nucleotides, the CDR3 is TGCGCCAGCAGCTTGGGCCAGGGGAGCTCCTATAATTCACCCCTCCACTTT. Amino acids: CASSLGQGSSYNSPLHF. The V gene is TRBV5-1, the J gene TRBJ1-6; a possible D gene is TRBD1 (6 bases). With 0 bases removed from V and 0 bases from J, the gap between germline ends came to 10 bases. Germline CDR1 and CDR2: SGHRS and YFSETQ. CDR3 length: 17 amino acids.

This chain joins TRBV11-2 and TRBJ2-3; 7 bases match TRBD1. The germline V gene encodes CDR1 SGHAT and CDR2 FQNNGV. V lost 3 bases to trimming and J lost 2 bases; unmatched junction nucleotides: 14. CDR3 length equals 18 residues. The CDR3 region is CASSFRPRDRFYTDTQYF. The CDR3 coding sequence is TGTGCCAGCAGCTTCCGACCTCGGGACAGATTTTACACAGATACGCAGTATTTT.

This clone was seen only a few times. The CDR3 here is CASSYFQGAITEAFF. The CDR3 DNA follows: TGTGCCAGCAGTTATTTTCAGGGGGCGATCACTGAAGCTTTCTTT. The rearrangement links TRBV6-5 to TRBJ1-1, with 8 bases aligning to TRBD1. J lost 4 bases, V lost 3 bases, and 7 bases had no gene match. CDR1 is MNHEY and CDR2 is SVGAGI in the germline V gene. This CDR3 region has 15 residues.

The V gene is TRBV19, the J gene TRBJ1-2; 8 bases line up with TRBD1. The V gene end was trimmed by 5 bases and the J gene end by 2 bases; junction bases not matched to a gene: 7. Germline CDR1 LNHDA, CDR2 SQIVND (reference sequence). This CDR3 region has 15 residues. The CDR3: CASSVERQGNYGYTF. The CDR3 DNA reads as TGTGCCAGTAGTGTGGAGAGACAGGGGAACTATGGCTACACCTTC.

The chain is built from TRBV5-1 and TRBJ2-5; 9 bases agree with TRBD2. Matching the DNA end better, TRBJ2-7 makes the J call doubtful. This CDR3 has 15 amino acids. CDR1 is SGHRS, CDR2 YFSETQ, per germline. The CDR3 nucleotides are TGCGCCAGCAGCTTGGATGGGACTAGCAGCTACGAGCAGTACTTC. Its protein product is CASSLDGTSSYEQYF.

The rearrangement links TRBV11-1 to TRBJ2-2; D is ambiguous. Trimming cost V 5 bases and J 3 bases, with 10 bases left between them. This CDR3 region has 14 residues. CDR1 is SGHAT and CDR2 is FQDESV in the germline V gene (reference sequence). The CDR3 loop is CASSPHRDTGELFF. Here the CDR3 DNA reads TGTGCCAGCAGCCCACATCGGGACACCGGGGAGCTGTTTTTT.

The V gene is TRBV5-6, the J gene TRBJ2-3; 7 nucleotides agree with TRBD2. This CDR3 region has 14 residues. Germline V gene lookup returns CDR1 SGHDT and CDR2 YYEEEE. V lost 4 bases and J lost 1; bases outside the gene matches: 3. CDR3 sequence (DNA): TGTGCCAGCAGCCCCAGCGGGGGCACAGATACGCAGTATTTT. This translates into CASSPSGGTDTQYF. Together with reference TRBV5-6 and TRBJ2-3, the CDR3 gives the full variable domain: DAGVTQSPTHLIKTRGQQVTLRCSPKSGHDTVSWYQQALGQGPQFIFQYYEEEERQRGNFPDRFSGHQFPNYSSELNVNALLLGDSALYLCASSPSGGTDTQYFGPGTRLTVL.

V gene TRBV19 combines with J gene TRBJ1-4; 7 nucleotides align to TRBD1. J gave up 3 bases and V 5 bases, and 6 bases lay outside the gene matches. The CDR3 extends over 15 amino acids. Germline values: CDR1 LNHDA, CDR2 SQIVND (reference sequence). Here the CDR3 reads CASSYSGTANEKLFF. The CDR3 coding sequence is TGTGCCAGTAGTTACTCCGGGACAGCTAATGAAAAACTGTTTTTT.

This clone was seen a few times. The rearrangement uses TRBV4-1 and TRBJ2-2; 7 nucleotides line up with TRBD2. With 2 bases clipped from V and 4 bases from J, the junction kept 4 bases outside the gene matches. This CDR3 contains 15 residues. Germline V gene data show CDR1 as MGHRA and CDR2 as YSYEKL. CDR3 bases: TGCGCCAGCAGCCAATTCACGGGGGGCACCGGGGAGCTGTTTTTT. The encoded protein is CASSQFTGGTGELFF.

This clone was seen only a few times. V and J are TRBV10-3 and TRBJ2-1; TRBD2 matches at 10 bases. CDR3 length equals 13 residues. Germline lookup yields CDR1 ENHRY and CDR2 SYGVKD. The trim removed 8 bases at V and 7 bases at J, leaving 5 bases unmatched. The CDR3 bases are TGTGCCATCGGGGTAGCGGGAGGAAATGAGCAGTTCTTC. Protein sequence: CAIGVAGGNEQFF.

The chain employs TRBV30 and TRBJ2-5, with a possible D match to TRBD1 (6 bases). The germline V gene has CDR1 GTSNPN and CDR2 SVGIG (reference sequence). V lost 3 bases and J lost 6, with 11 bases in between. This CDR3 has 12 residues. The CDR3, as DNA: TGTGCCTGGAGGGGTGGGGGCAAGACCCAGTACTTC. This codes for CAWRGGGKTQYF.

A few counts support this clone. The rearrangement joins TRBV5-4 to TRBJ2-7, with a possible D match to TRBD1 (6 bases). Trimming stripped 0 bases from V and 0 bases from J, with 10 bases between. Germline V lookup: CDR1 SGHNT, CDR2 YYREEE (reference sequence). CDR3 length: 15 amino acids. The CDR3 sequence is CASSLDQGSSYEQYF. For the CDR3, the DNA is TGTGCCAGCAGCTTGGATCAGGGGAGCTCCTACGAGCAGTACTTC.

This clone was seen just once. The gene calls are TRBV19 and TRBJ1-1; 7 bases align to TRBD1. CDR1 and CDR2 (germline): LNHDA, SQIVND (reference sequence). J lost 0 bases, V lost 5 bases, and 12 bases had no gene match. The CDR3 sequence is 17 residues long. This CDR3 is CASSLSTGTLLNTEAFF. As DNA, the CDR3 is TGTGCCAGTAGTTTATCGACAGGGACCCTCTTGAACACTGAAGCTTTCTTT.

This clone turned up a few times. This sequence joins TRBV7-8 and TRBJ1-3; 7 bases align to TRBD1. Per the germline V gene, CDR1 is SGHVS and CDR2 is FQNEAQ. The V segment lost 1 base and the J segment 6 bases; nucleotides outside the gene matches: 15. The CDR3 consists of 18 residues. For the CDR3, the DNA is TGTGCCAGCAGCTTAGATTCTCAGGGGGTATTGAAGGAAAACACCATATATTTT. Protein sequence: CASSLDSQGVLKENTIYF.

There are a few counts of this clone. The chain is built from TRBV20-1 and TRBJ1-1; a weak D match, TRBD1 (6 bases). This CDR3 region has 11 residues. Germline V gene lookup returns CDR1 DFQATT and CDR2 SNEGSKA (reference sequence). Trimming shortened V by 5 bases and J by 6 bases, and 10 bases separated the two germline ends. The DNA for the CDR3 is TGCAGTGCTTCCAGGGGCGCTGAAGCTTTCTTT. Translated: CSASRGAEAFF.

There are a few counts of this clone. The CDR3 protein is CASSQARARDTEAFF. The CDR3, as DNA: TGCGCCAGCAGCCAAGCGAGGGCTCGGGACACTGAAGCTTTCTTT. The rearrangement joins TRBV4-1 to TRBJ1-1, with no clear D. Germline assignment: CDR1 MGHRA and CDR2 YSYEKL. Trimming removed 1 base at V and 3 bases at J, with 12 bases between. The CDR3 spans 15 residues.